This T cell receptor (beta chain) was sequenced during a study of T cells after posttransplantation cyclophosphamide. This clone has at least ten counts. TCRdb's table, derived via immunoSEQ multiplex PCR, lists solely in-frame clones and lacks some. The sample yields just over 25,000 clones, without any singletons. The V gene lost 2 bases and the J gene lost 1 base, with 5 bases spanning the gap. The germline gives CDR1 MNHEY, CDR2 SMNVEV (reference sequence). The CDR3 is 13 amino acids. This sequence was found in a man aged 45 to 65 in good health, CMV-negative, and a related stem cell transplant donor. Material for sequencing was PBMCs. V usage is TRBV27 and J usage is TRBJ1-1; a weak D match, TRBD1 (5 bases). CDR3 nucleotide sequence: TGTGCCAGCAGTTTACAGGGGAACACTGAAGCTTTCTTT. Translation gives CASSLQGNTEAFF.